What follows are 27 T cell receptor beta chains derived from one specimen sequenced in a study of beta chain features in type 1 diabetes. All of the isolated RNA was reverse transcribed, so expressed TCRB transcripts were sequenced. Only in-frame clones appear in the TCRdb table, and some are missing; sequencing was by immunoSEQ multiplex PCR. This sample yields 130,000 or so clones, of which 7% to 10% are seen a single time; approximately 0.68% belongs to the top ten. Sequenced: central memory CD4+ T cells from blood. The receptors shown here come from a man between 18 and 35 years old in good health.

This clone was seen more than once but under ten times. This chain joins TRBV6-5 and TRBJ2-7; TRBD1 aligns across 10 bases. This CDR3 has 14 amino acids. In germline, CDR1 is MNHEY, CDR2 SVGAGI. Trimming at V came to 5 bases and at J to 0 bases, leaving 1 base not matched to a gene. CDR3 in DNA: TGTGCCAGCAGTGACAGGGGGCTCTCCTACGAGCAGTACTTC. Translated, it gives CASSDRGLSYEQYF.

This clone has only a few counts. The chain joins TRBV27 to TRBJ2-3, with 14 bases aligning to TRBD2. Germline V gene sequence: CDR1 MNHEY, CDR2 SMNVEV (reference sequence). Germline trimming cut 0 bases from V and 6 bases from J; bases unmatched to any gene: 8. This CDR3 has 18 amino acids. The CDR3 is CASSLSATSGGAQDTQYF. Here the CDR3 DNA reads TGTGCCAGCAGTTTATCAGCGACTAGCGGGGGGGCCCAGGATACGCAGTATTTT.

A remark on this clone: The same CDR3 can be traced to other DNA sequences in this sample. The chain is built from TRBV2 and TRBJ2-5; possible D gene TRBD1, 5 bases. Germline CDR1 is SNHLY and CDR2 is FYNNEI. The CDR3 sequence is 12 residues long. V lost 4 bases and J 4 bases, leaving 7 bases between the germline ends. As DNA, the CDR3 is TGTGCCAGCAGTGTAAGGGGAGAGACCCAGTACTTC. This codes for CASSVRGETQYF.

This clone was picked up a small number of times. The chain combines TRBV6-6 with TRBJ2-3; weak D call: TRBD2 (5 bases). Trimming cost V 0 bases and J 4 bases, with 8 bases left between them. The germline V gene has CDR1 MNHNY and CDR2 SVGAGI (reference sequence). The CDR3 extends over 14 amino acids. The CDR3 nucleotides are TGTGCCAGCAGTTACTCGGACTCGGCAGATACGCAGTATTTT. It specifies CASSYSDSADTQYF.

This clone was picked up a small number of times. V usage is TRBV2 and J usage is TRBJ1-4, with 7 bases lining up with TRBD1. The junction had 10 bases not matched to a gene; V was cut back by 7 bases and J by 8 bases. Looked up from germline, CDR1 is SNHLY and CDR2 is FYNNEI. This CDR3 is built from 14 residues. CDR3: CASTMGQGGEKLFF. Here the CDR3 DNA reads TGTGCCAGCACCATGGGCCAGGGGGGCGAAAAACTGTTTTTT.

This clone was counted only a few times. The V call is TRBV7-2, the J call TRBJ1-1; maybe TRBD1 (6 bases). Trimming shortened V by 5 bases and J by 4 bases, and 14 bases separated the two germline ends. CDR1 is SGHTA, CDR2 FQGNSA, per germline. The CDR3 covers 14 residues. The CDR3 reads CASSPQQGFTEAFF. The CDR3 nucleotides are TGTGCCAGCAGCCCGCAGCAGGGGTTCACTGAAGCTTTCTTT.

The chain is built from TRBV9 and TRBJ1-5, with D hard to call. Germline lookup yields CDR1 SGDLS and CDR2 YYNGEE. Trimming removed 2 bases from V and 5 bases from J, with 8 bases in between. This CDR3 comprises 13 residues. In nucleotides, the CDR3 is TGTGCCAGCAGCGTTACAGTGGATCAGCCCCAGCATTTT. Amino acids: CASSVTVDQPQHF.

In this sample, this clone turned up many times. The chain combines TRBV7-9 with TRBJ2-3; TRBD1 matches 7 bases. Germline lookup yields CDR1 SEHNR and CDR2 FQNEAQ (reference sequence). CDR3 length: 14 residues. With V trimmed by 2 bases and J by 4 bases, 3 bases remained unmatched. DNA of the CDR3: TGTGCCAGCAGCTTATGGCAGGGGGCAGATACGCAGTATTTT. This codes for CASSLWQGADTQYF.

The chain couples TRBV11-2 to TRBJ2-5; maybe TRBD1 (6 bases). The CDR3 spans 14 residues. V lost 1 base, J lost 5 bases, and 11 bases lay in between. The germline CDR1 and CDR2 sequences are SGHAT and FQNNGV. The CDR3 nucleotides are TGTGCCAGCAGCTTAGTGGGACACCGGGAGACCCAGTACTTC. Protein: CASSLVGHRETQYF.

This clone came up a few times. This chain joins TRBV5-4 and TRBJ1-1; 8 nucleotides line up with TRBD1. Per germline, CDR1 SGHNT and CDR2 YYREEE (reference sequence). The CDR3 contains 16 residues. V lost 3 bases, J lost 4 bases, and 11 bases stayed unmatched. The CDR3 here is CASSWDGQGGTTEAFF. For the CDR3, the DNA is TGTGCCAGCAGCTGGGATGGACAGGGAGGGACCACTGAAGCTTTCTTT.

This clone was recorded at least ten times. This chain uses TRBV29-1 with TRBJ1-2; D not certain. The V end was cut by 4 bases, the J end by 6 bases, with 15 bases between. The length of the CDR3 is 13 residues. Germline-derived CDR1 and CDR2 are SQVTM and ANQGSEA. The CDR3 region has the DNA TGCAGCGTTGGCCGGGTAGGATACAATGGCTACACCTTC. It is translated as CSVGRVGYNGYTF.

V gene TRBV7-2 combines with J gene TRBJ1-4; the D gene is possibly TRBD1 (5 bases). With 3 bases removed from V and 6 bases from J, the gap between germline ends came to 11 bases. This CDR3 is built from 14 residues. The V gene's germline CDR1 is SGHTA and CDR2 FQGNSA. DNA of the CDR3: TGTGCCAGCAGCTTGGGGACTTGGGATGAAAAACTGTTTTTT. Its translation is CASSLGTWDEKLFF.

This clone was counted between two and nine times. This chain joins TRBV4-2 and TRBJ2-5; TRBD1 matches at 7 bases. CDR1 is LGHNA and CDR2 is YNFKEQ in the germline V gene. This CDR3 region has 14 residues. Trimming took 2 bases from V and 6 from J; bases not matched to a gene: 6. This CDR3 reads CASSQRQGGKTQYF. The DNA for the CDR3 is TGTGCCAGCAGCCAACGACAGGGCGGAAAGACCCAGTACTTC.

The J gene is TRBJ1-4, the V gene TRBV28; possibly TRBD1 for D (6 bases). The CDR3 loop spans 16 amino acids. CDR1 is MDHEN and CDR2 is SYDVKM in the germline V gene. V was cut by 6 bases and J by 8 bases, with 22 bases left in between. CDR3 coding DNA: TGTGCCAGCAGGAGCGATCAGGGGCACGTCCTAGAAAAACTGTTTTTT. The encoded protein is CASRSDQGHVLEKLFF. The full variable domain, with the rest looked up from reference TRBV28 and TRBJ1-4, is DVKVTQSSRYLVKRTGEKVFLECVQDMDHENMFWYRQDPGLGLRLIYFSYDVKMKEKGDIPEGYSVSREKKERFSLILESASTNQTSMYLCASRSDQGHVLEKLFFGSGTQLSVL.

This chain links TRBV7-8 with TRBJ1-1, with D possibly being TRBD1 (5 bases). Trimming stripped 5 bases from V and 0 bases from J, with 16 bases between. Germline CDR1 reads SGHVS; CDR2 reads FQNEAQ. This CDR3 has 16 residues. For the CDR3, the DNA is TGTGCCAGCAGCCCGAGGGCGGGACTCATGAACACTGAAGCTTTCTTT. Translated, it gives CASSPRAGLMNTEAFF.

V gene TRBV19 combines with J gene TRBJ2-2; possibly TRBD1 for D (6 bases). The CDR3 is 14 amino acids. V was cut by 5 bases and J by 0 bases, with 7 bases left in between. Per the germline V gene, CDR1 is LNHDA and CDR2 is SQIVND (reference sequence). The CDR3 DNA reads TGTGCCAGTAGTCAGGGGACGAACACCGGGGAGCTGTTTTTT. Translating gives CASSQGTNTGELFF.

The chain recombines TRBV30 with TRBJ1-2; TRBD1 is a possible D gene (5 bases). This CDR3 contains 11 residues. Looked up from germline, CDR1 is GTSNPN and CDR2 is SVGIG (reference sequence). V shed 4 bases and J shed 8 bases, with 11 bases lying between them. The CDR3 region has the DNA TGTGCCTGGACCCCGGGGGTAGGCTACACCTTC. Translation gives CAWTPGVGYTF.

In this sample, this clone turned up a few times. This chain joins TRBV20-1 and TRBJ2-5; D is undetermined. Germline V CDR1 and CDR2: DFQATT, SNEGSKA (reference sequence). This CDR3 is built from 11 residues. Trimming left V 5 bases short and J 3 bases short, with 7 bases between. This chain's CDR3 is CSADLEETQYF. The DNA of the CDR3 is TGCAGTGCTGACTTAGAAGAGACCCAGTACTTC.

The CDR3 DNA reads TGTGCCAGCAGTTCCCTACAGGGAACGCAGTACTTC. Translating gives CASSSLQGTQYF. The chain has TRBV27 and TRBJ2-7; TRBD1 might be the D (6 bases). Germline V lookup: CDR1 MNHEY, CDR2 SMNVEV (reference sequence). V gave up 4 bases and J gave up 9 bases, with 13 bases separating them. This CDR3 spans 12 amino acids.

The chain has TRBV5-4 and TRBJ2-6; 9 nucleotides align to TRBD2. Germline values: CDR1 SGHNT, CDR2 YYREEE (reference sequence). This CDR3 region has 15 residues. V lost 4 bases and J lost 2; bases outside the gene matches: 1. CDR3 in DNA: TGTGCCAGCAGCAGCGGGGGGACTGGGGCCAACGTCCTGACTTTC. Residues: CASSSGGTGANVLTF. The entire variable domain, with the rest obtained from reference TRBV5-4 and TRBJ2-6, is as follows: ETGVTQSPTHLIKTRGQQVTLRCSSQSGHNTVSWYQQALGQGPQFIFQYYREEENGRGNFPPRFSGLQFPNYSSELNVNALELDDSALYLCASSSGGTGANVLTFGAGSRLTVL.

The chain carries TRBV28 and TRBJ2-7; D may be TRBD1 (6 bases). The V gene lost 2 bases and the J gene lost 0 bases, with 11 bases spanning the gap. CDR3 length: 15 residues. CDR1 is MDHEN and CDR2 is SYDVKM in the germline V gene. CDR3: CASSLIDRSSYEQYF. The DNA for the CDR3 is TGTGCCAGCAGTTTAATCGACAGGAGCTCCTACGAGCAGTACTTC. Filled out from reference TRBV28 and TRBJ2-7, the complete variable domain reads DVKVTQSSRYLVKRTGEKVFLECVQDMDHENMFWYRQDPGLGLRLIYFSYDVKMKEKGDIPEGYSVSREKKERFSLILESASTNQTSMYLCASSLIDRSSYEQYFGPGTRLTVT.

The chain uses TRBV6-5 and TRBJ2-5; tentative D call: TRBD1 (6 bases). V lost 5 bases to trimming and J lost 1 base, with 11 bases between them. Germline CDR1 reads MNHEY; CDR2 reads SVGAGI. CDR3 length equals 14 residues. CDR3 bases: TGTGCCAGCAGTCTTGACAGGATCCAAGAGACCCAGTACTTC. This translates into CASSLDRIQETQYF.

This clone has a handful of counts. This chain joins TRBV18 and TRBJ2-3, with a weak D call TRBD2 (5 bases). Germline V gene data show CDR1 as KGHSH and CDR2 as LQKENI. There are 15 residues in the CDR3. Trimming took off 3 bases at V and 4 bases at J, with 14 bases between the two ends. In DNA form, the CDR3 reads TGTGCCAGCTCACCCTCACTGGACTTACCAGATACGCAGTATTTT. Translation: CASSPSLDLPDTQYF.

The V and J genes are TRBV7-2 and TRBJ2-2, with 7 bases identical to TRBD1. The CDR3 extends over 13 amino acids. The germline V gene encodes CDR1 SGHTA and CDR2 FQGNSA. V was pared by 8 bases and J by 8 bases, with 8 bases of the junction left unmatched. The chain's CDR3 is CASSRSDRGELFF. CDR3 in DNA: TGTGCCAGCTCACGGTCGGACAGGGGGGAGCTGTTTTTT.

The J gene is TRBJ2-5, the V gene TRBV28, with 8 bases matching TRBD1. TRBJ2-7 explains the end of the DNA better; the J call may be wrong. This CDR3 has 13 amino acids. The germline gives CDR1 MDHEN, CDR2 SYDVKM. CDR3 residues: CASRPGGRYEQYF. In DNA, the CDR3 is TGTGCCAGCAGACCAGGGGGCAGGTACGAGCAGTACTTC.

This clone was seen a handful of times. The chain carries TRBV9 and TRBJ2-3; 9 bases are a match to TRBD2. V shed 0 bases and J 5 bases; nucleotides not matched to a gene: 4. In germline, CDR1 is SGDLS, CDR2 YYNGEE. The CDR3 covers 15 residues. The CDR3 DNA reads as TGTGCCAGCAGCGTAGCTGCGGGGGGGATAGATACGCAGTATTTT. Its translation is CASSVAAGGIDTQYF.

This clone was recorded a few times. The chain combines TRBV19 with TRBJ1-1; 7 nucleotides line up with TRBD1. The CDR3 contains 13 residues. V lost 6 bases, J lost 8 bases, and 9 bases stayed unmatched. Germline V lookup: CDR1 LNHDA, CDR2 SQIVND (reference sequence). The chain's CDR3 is CASSDRAPYEAFF. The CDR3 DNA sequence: TGTGCCAGTAGCGACAGGGCCCCTTACGAAGCTTTCTTT.